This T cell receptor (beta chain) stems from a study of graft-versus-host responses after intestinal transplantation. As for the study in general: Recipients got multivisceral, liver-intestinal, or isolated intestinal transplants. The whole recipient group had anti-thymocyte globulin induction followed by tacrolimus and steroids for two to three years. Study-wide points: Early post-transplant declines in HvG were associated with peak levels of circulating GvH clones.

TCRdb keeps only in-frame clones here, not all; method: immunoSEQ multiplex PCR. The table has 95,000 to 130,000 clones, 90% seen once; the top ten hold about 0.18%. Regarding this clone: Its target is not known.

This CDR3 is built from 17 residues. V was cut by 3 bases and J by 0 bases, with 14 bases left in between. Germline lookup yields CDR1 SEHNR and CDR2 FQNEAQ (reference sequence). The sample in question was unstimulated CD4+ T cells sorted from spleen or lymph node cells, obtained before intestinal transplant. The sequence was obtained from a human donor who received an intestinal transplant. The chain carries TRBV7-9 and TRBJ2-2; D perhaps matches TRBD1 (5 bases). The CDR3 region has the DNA TGTGCCAGCAGCTTGACAGCAGTGACCCCGAACACCGGGGAGCTGTTTTTT. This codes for CASSLTAVTPNTGELFF.